The T cell receptor beta chain under discussion was sequenced for a study of blood T cells in healthy people across ages. The overall study: Template-switching capture recovered about one barcoded beta molecule per two T cells. Study-wide results and caveats: PBMCs went unsorted, and a conclusive naive versus antigen-experienced comparison was therefore prevented.

This CDR3 is 15 amino acids long. The germline gives CDR1 DFQATT, CDR2 SNEGSKA (reference sequence). The V and J ends lost 6 bases and 1 base respectively, with 16 bases between them. This clonotype was counted only a few times. Its antigen is undetermined. Combining a sample-barcoded 5' primer with a J-beta primer mix, a second PCR ran for about 6 to 11 cycles. Each cDNA molecule was tagged by a template-switch adaptor that had 12 random nucleotides. In TCRdb, the 5' RACE reads were re-called with MiXCR into one record per CDR3 protein. This table has about 1,500,000 distinct CDR3 sequences, roughly 45% appearing once.

The sample consisted of blood. The TCR originated in a woman aged 18-35 years in good health. The chain joins TRBV20-1 to TRBJ2-1, with no clear D. CDR3 loop: CSALSRQYSYNEQFF. For the CDR3, the DNA is TGCAGTGCCCTCTCCCGGCAATATTCCTACAATGAGCAGTTCTTC.